This passage covers 6 T cell receptor beta chains from one sample sequenced in a study of STAT5B mutations in CD4+ large granular lymphocyte leukemia. Measured with immunoSEQ multiplex PCR; TCRdb has only the in-frame clones, and not every one. The sample shows about 40,000 clones, roughly 81% of them seen only once. The sample comprised CD4+ T cells from blood buffy coats. The receptors come from a human donor in good health.

The V and J genes are TRBV9 and TRBJ1-3; 9 nucleotides agree with TRBD1. The CDR3 extends over 17 amino acids. Per germline, CDR1 SGDLS and CDR2 YYNGEE. The trim removed 4 bases at V and 0 bases at J, leaving 8 bases unmatched. Written as DNA, the CDR3 is TGTGCCAGCAGCCCGCGGGACAGGGAAATCTCTGGAAACACCATATATTTT. The encoded protein is CASSPRDREISGNTIYF.

Here the CDR3 reads CAISEGGSGVTDTQYF. CDR3 in DNA: TGTGCCATCAGTGAGGGCGGTAGCGGGGTCACAGATACGCAGTATTTT. The gene calls are TRBV10-3 and TRBJ2-3, with 8 bases matching TRBD2. The CDR3 totals 16 residues. V was clipped by 2 bases and J by 2 bases; unmatched bases: 6. Germline CDR1 is ENHRY and CDR2 is SYGVKD.

The chain couples TRBV15 to TRBJ2-1; TRBD2 matches at 7 bases. CDR1 and CDR2 (germline): LNHNV, YYDKDF (reference sequence). J was trimmed by 15 bases and V by 5 bases; bases with no gene match: 10. The CDR3 consists of 12 residues. The CDR3 nucleotides read TGTGCCACCAGCCCTCCGGGACTACAAGCGTTCTTC. Translated, it gives CATSPPGLQAFF. Drawing the rest from reference TRBV15 and TRBJ2-1, the complete variable domain is DAMVIQNPRYQVTQFGKPVTLSCSQTLNHNVMYWYQQKSSQAPKLLFHYYDKDFNNEADTPDNFQSRRPNTSFCFLDIRSPGLGDTAMYLCATSPPGLQAFFGPGTRLTVL.

The CDR3: CASSFGQGGGGYTF. The CDR3 bases are TGTGCCAGCAGTTTTGGGCAGGGAGGTGGCGGCTACACCTTC. The chain carries TRBV27 and TRBJ1-2; TRBD1 might be the D (5 bases). With 3 bases removed from V and 8 bases from J, the gap between germline ends came to 16 bases. The CDR3 is 14 amino acids. Per germline, CDR1 MNHEY and CDR2 SMNVEV (reference sequence).

The sample holds a few counts of this clone. The V gene is TRBV2, the J gene TRBJ1-6, with D uncertain. Looked up from germline, CDR1 is SNHLY and CDR2 is FYNNEI. The CDR3 runs to 13 residues. V lost 5 bases and J lost 6, with 8 bases in between. CDR3 DNA: TGTGCCAGCAGTTCAGAGTCTAATTCACCCCTCCACTTT. This translates into CASSSESNSPLHF.

This clone was seen more than once but under ten times. The chain links TRBV6-1 to TRBJ2-7; 11 bases match TRBD1. The CDR3 extends over 15 amino acids. Germline loops: CDR1 MNHNS, CDR2 SASEGT. The trim removed 4 bases at V and 3 bases at J, leaving 5 bases unmatched. The chain's CDR3 is CASSAGTGGFYEQYF. For the CDR3, the DNA is TGTGCCAGCAGTGCCGGGACAGGGGGTTTCTACGAGCAGTACTTC.